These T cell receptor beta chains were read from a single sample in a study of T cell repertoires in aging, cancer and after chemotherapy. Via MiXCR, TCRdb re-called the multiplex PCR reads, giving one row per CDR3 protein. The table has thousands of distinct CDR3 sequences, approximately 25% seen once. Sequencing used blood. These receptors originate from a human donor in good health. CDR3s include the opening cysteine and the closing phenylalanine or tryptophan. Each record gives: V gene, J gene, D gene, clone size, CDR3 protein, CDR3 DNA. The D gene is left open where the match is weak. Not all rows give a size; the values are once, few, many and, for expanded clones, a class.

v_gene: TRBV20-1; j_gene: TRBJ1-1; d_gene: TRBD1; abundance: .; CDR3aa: CSAPGQGEEAFF; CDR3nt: TGCAGTGCTCCGGGACAGGGGGAAGAAGCTTTCTTT
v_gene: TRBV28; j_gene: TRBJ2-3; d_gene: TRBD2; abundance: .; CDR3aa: CASRPILAGGSDTQYF; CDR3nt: TGTGCCAGCAGACCTATCCTAGCGGGAGGTTCAGATACGCAGTATTTT
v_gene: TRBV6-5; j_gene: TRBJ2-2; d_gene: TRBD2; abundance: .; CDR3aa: CASRSTSGPTGELFF; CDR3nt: TGTGCCAGCAGATCGACTAGCGGGCCCACCGGGGAGCTGTTTTTT
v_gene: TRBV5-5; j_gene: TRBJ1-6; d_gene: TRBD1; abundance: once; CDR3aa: CASSSRGRGNNSPLHF; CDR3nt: TGTGCCAGCAGCTCCAGGGGGCGCGGGAATAATTCACCCCTCCACTTT
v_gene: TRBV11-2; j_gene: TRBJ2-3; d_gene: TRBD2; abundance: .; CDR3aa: CASSPVGGSSDTQYF; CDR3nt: TGTGCCAGCAGCCCGGTGGGCGGGAGCTCAGATACGCAGTATTTT
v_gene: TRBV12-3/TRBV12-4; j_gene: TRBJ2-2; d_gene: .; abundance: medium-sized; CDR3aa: CASSLVSKDGELFF; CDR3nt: TGTGCCAGCAGTTTAGTTTCCAAGGACGGGGAGCTGTTTTTT
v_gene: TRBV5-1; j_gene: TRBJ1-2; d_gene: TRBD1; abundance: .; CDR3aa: CASSSRTGDYGYTF; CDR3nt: TGCGCCAGCAGCTCCCGGACAGGGGACTATGGCTACACCTTC
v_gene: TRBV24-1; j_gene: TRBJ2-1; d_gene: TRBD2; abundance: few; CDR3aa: CATSAIPSGRANEQFF; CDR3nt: TGTGCCACCAGTGCCATTCCTAGCGGGAGGGCCAATGAGCAGTTCTTC
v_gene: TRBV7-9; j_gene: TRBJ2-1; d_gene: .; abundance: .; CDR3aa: CASSLVTRLGNEQFF; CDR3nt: TGTGCCAGCAGCTTGGTGACTCGCCTGGGGAATGAGCAGTTCTTC
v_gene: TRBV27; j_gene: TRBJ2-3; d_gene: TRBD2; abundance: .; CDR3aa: CASSSRLLAGVDTQYF; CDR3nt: TGTGCCAGCAGTTCACGTCTGTTAGCGGGAGTAGATACGCAGTATTTT
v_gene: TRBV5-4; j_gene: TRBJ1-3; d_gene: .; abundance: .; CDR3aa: CASSLPEGFLSGNTIYF; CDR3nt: TGTGCCAGCAGCTTGCCAGAGGGGTTTCTCTCTGGAAACACCATATATTTT
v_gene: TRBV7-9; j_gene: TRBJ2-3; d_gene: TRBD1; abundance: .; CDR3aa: CASSFGTGLDTQYF; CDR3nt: TGTGCCAGCAGCTTCGGGACAGGGTTAGATACGCAGTATTTT
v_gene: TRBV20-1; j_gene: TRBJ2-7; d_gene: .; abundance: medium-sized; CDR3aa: CSARDIGQDYEQYF; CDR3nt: TGCAGTGCTAGAGATATCGGGCAGGACTACGAGCAGTACTTC
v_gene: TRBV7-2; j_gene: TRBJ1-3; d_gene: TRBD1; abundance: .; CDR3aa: CASSRTQGSGNTIYF; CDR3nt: TGTGCCAGCAGCCGGACACAGGGGAGTGGAAACACCATATATTTT
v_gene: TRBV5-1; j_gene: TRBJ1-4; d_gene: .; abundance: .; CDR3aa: CASSLAGGATNEKLFF; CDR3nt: TGCGCCAGCAGCTTGGCGGGCGGCGCAACTAATGAAAAACTGTTTTTT
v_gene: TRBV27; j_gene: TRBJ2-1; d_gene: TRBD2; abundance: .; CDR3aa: CASSKLAGWDNEQFF; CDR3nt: TGTGCCAGCAGTAAACTAGCGGGGTGGGACAATGAGCAGTTCTTC
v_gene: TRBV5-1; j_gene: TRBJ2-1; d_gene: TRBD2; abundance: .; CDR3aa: CASRLAENNEQFF; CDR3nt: TGCGCCAGCAGGCTAGCGGAAAACAATGAGCAGTTCTTC
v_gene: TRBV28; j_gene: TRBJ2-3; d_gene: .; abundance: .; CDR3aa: CASSFFQGRSDTQYF; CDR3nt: TGTGCCAGCAGTTTCTTCCAGGGTAGATCAGATACGCAGTATTTT
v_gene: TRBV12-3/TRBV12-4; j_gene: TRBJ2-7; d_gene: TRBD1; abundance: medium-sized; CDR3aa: CASSPLGQGSYEQYF; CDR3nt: TGTGCCAGCAGCCCCCTGGGACAGGGGTCCTACGAGCAGTACTTC
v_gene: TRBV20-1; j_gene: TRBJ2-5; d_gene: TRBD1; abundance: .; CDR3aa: CSAKDRVRETQYF; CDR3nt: TGCAGTGCAAAGGACAGGGTTCGGGAGACCCAGTACTTC
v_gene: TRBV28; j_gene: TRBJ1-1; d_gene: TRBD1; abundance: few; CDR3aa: CASSLPGTGGTEAFF; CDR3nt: TGTGCCAGCAGTTTACCCGGGACAGGTGGGACTGAAGCTTTCTTT
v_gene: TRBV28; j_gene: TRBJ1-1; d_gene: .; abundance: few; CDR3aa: CASSSETWTTMKETEAFF; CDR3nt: TGTGCCAGCAGTTCGGAGACCTGGACAACGATGAAGGAAACTGAAGCTTTCTTT
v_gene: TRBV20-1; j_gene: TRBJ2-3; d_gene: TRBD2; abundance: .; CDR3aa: CSAPGLAGPSTDTQYF; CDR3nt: TGCAGTGCCCCTGGACTAGCGGGGCCTAGCACAGATACGCAGTATTTT
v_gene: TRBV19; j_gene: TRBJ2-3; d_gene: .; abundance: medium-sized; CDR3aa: CASSRAPTDTQYF; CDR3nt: TGTGCCAGTAGTCGTGCGCCGACAGATACGCAGTATTTT
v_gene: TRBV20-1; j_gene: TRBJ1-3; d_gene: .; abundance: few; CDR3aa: CSARPPQSGVGNTIYF; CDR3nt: TGCAGTGCTAGACCCCCGCAGTCGGGGGTTGGAAACACCATATATTTT
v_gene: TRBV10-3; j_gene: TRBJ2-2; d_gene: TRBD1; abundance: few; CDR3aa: CAIRGDRENTGELFF; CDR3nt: TGTGCCATCAGGGGTGACAGGGAGAACACCGGGGAGCTGTTTTTT
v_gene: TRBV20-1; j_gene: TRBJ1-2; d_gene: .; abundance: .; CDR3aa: CSAEYPPPRDGYTF; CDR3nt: TGCAGTGCCGAATACCCCCCCCCACGCGATGGCTACACCTTC
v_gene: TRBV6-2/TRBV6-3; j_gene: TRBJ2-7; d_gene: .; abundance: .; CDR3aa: CASSRTPVGWQYF; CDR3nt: TGTGCCAGCAGTCGGACACCGGTGGGGTGGCAGTACTTC
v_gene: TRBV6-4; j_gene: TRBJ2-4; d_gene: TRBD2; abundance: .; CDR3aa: CASSPTSGDYNEQYF; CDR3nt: TGTGCCAGCAGTCCAACTAGCGGAGACTACAATGAGCAGTACTTC
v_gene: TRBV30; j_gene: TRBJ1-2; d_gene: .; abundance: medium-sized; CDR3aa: CAWSGTGYTF; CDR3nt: TGTGCCTGGAGTGGTACTGGCTACACCTTC
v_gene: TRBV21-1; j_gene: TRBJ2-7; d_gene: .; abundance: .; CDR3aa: CASMAPPRDSTSPRVYEQYF; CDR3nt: TGTGCCAGCATGGCCCCTCCCCGGGACAGCACCAGTCCAAGGGTCTACGAGCAGTACTTC
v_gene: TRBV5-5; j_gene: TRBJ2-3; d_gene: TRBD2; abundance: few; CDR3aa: CASSLPLRLAGVADTQYF; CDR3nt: TGTGCCAGCAGCTTACCCCTACGTCTAGCGGGCGTGGCAGATACGCAGTATTTT
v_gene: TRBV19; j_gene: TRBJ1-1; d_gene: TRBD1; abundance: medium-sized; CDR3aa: CASTYRGRMNTEAFF; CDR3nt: TGTGCCAGTACGTACAGGGGGAGAATGAACACTGAAGCTTTCTTT
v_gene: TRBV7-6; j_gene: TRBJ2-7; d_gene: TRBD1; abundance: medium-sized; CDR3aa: CASSPNLDRGRYEQYF; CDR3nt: TGTGCCAGCAGCCCAAACTTGGACAGGGGGCGGTACGAGCAGTACTTC
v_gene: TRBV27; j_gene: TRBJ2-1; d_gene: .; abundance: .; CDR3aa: CTSRPGISYNEQFF; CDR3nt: TGTACCAGCAGGCCCGGGATCTCCTACAATGAGCAGTTCTTC
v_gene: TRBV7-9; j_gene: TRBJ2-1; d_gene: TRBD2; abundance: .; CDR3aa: CASSLGGSGGGEQFF; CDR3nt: TGTGCCAGCAGCCTGGGTGGTAGCGGGGGGGGGGAGCAGTTCTTC
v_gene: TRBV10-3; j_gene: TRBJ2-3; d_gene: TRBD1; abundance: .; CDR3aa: CAITRGLVDTQYF; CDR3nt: TGTGCCATCACCAGGGGGCTTGTAGATACGCAGTATTTT
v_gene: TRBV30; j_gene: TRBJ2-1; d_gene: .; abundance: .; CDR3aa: CAWRLMSNNEQFF; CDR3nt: TGTGCCTGGAGATTGATGTCTAACAATGAGCAGTTCTTC
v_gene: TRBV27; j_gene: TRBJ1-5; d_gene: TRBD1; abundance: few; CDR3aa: CASSFRGEDQPQHF; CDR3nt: TGTGCCAGCAGTTTCAGGGGGGAGGATCAGCCCCAGCATTTT
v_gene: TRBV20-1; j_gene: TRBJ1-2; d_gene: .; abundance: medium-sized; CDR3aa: CSVTGGGFDGYTF; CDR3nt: TGCAGTGTCACGGGGGGGGGGTTTGATGGCTACACCTTC
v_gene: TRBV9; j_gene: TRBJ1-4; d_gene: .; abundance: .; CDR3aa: CASSVALHEKLFF; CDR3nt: TGTGCCAGCAGCGTAGCACTTCATGAAAAACTGTTTTTT
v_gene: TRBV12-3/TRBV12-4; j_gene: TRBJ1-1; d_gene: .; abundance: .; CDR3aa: CASSLAGGSEAFF; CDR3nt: TGTGCCAGCAGTTTAGCGGGCGGCTCTGAAGCTTTCTTT
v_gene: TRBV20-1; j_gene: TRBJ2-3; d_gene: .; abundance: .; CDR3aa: CSARDRSTSTDTQYF; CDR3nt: TGCAGTGCTAGAGATCGGAGCACAAGCACAGATACGCAGTATTTT
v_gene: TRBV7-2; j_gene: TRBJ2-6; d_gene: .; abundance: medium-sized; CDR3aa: CASSLGPGANVLTF; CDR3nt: TGTGCCAGCAGCTTAGGCCCTGGGGCCAACGTCCTGACTTTC
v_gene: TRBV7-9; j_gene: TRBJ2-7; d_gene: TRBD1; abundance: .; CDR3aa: CASSPPGQGTLYEQYF; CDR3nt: TGTGCCAGCAGCCCTCCAGGACAGGGTACCCTCTACGAGCAGTACTTC
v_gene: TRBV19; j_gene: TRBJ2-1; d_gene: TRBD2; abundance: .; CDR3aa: CASSTLAGETNEQFF; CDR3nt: TGTGCCAGTAGTACCTTAGCGGGAGAGACCAATGAGCAGTTCTTC
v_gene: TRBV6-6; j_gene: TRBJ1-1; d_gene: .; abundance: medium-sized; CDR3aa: CASSYSQGLGNTEAFF; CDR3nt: TGTGCCAGCAGTTACTCACAGGGATTAGGAAACACTGAAGCTTTCTTT
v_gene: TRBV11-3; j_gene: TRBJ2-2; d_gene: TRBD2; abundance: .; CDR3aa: CASSPGLAGAGELFF; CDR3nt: TGTGCCAGCAGCCCCGGGTTAGCGGGAGCCGGGGAGCTGTTTTTT
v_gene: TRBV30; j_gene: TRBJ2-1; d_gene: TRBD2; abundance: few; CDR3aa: CAWKLGTGGGNEQFF; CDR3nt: TGTGCCTGGAAATTAGGAACGGGAGGTGGGAATGAGCAGTTCTTC